This is a list of T cell receptor beta chains from one sample in a study of CD8 T cells in Susac syndrome. TCRdb re-analysed the immunoSEQ multiplex PCR reads in MiXCR, keeping a single row per CDR3 protein. The profile shows 400,000 or so distinct CDR3 sequences, 75% to 90% of them singletons. The sample was CD8+ T cells from PBMCs. Receptors were obtained from a human donor with multiple sclerosis. Each CDR3 is given with its conserved first and last residue. Each record gives: clone size, J gene, D gene, V gene, CDR3 DNA, CDR3 protein. The D gene is left open where the match is weak. The size field is filled for only some rows; it gives once, few, many or a size class.

. TRBJ2-1 TRBD1 TRBV28 TGTGCCAGCAGTTTATGGACAGGGGGCAATGAGCAGTTCTTC CASSLWTGGNEQFF
. TRBJ1-5 TRBD1 TRBV6-1 TGTGCCAGCAGCCTTCTGCCACAGGGGACAAGCAATCAGCCCCAGCATTTT CASSLLPQGTSNQPQHF
. TRBJ2-1 TRBD2 TRBV11-3 TGTGCCAGCGCAGAGGGCGGGGGGTCCTACAATGAGCAGTTCTTC CASAEGGGSYNEQFF
once TRBJ2-7 . TRBV6-5 TGTGCCAGCTCTCCCAGGGAATACGAGCAGTACTTC CASSPREYEQYF
. TRBJ2-2 . TRBV4-1 TGCGCCAGCAGCCACCCTCGACAGGAACAAGGGACCGGGGAGCTGTTTTTT CASSHPRQEQGTGELFF
. TRBJ2-1 . TRBV10-1 TGCGCCAGCAGCCCCGGACACATGGGCACCTACAATGAGCAGTTCTTC CASSPGHMGTYNEQFF
. TRBJ2-7 . TRBV20-1 TGCAGTGCTACTGACAGGAATTACTACGAGCAGTACTTC CSATDRNYYEQYF
few TRBJ2-2 . TRBV27 TGTGCCAGTACAGACCGGGGGGACACTTACACCGGGGAGCTGTTTTTT CASTDRGDTYTGELFF
. TRBJ2-7 TRBD1 TRBV30 TGTGCCTGGCCCTATCGGACAGGGGCTCCTAAACCCTACGAGCAGTACTTC CAWPYRTGAPKPYEQYF
. TRBJ1-6 . TRBV24-1 TGTGCCACCAGTGAAAATCCCCGGGGCGGTTCACCCCTCCACTTT CATSENPRGGSPLHF
. TRBJ2-1 TRBD2 TRBV5-6 TGTGCCAGCACCGACGGACTAGCGGGGTACAATGAGCAGTTCTTC CASTDGLAGYNEQFF
once TRBJ2-7 . TRBV21-1 TGTGCCAGCATGCGGGAGGAGAACGAGCAGTACTTC CASMREENEQYF
. TRBJ2-7 TRBD1 TRBV7-9 TGTGCCAGCAGCAAACTACAGGGGTGGGTCCACGAGCAGTACTTC CASSKLQGWVHEQYF
. TRBJ1-1 . TRBV7-9 TGTGCCAGCAGCTTAGCAAGCCGCATGAACACTGAAGCTTTCTTT CASSLASRMNTEAFF
. TRBJ1-5 . TRBV28 TGTGCCAGCAGTCTCCCCCCCGGGGGCAATCAGCCCCAGCATTTT CASSLPPGGNQPQHF
. TRBJ1-5 . TRBV5-6 TGTGCCGGCAGCTCGGAGCGAGAGGTGCCCCAGCATTTT CAGSSEREVPQHF
once TRBJ2-1 TRBD2 TRBV2 TGTGCCAGCAGTGAGATGACTAGCGGGATGGGGAATGAGCAGTTCTTC CASSEMTSGMGNEQFF
. TRBJ2-5 TRBD1 TRBV5-1 TGCGCCAGCAGCGGAGGACAGGGCTTGGCGGAGACCCAGTACTTC CASSGGQGLAETQYF
. TRBJ1-4 . TRBV27 TGTGCCACCAGAGGTGGGAATGAAAAACTGTTTTTT CATRGGNEKLFF
. TRBJ2-5 . TRBV2 TGTGCCAGCAGTGAAGCAGGCAGAATCCAAGAGACCCAGTACTTC CASSEAGRIQETQYF